This TCR beta chain was profiled in a study of T cell responses to AZD1222 COVID-19 vaccine (dated by TCRdb to about 2021). A note on the overall study: Because spike-specific TCR depth and breadth did not differ between the two schedules, AZD1222 recipients who got a second dose at roughly 4 weeks were pooled with those who got a second dose at roughly 12 weeks. A total of 233 trial participants underwent TCR sequencing, of whom some 200 had received two doses of AZD1222 and around 25 had received two doses of the MenACWY control vaccine. Trial participants were enrolled into age subgroups of 18-55, 56-69 and 70-plus years, which contained approximately 150, 28 and 58 TCR-sequenced participants, respectively. What the work shows at the level of the full study, not this receptor alone: Reportedly, close to half of the unique spike-specific TCRs recognized epitopes lying outside the regions that are mutated in the B.1.351 and B.1.1.7 variants. Participants were mostly white British and included more females than males, and it was suggested by the authors that clonal diversity may have been underestimated. A significant rise in spike-specific TCR breadth and depth was observed after two AZD1222 doses relative to day 0 and relative to MenACWY recipients. Conclusions about previously exposed vaccinees are limited, since just five or six AZD1222 recipients were seropositive for SARS-CoV-2 at baseline. In the small 56-69-year group, the increase in depth fell short of significance, most likely because of low power. Because no samples from the day 14 peak response were available, repertoires could be characterized only after the peak T cell response. Vaccine-associated CD4 TCRs spanned the whole spike protein, with dominant responses in regions 160-218 and 743-854.

The label giving this sample's time point can be read as: baseline before first vaccination. The vaccinee samples were drawn from two UK trials, COV001 and COV002, one of which was a single-blind randomized controlled phase 2/3 trial testing AZD1222 (ChAdOx1 nCoV-19) in healthy adults. Trial participant PBMC samples were collected at day 0 and day 28 after the second dose for TCRbeta chain sequencing. The germline V gene gives CDR1 as MNHEY and CDR2 as SVGAGI. The CDR3 covers 16 residues, taking in both the cysteine and the phenylalanine. The read is trimmed to its CDR3 DNA, 48 bases read in frame from base 1. At the junction V is shortened by 2 bases and J by 0 bases, with 8 bases in between. The CDR3 regions of human TCRbeta chains were subjected to immunosequencing. In the original analysis: TCRs in the repertoires were matched against a reference library of SARS-CoV-2-specific TCRs that had been generated with the MIRA antigen-specificity platform. Breadth was defined as the fraction of unique TCRs that were SARS-CoV-2-associated, and depth was defined as the fraction of total T cells that were SARS-CoV-2-associated. Using the MIRA data, each spike-specific TCR was assigned both to the spike region to which the TCR was reactive and to a CD4 or CD8 class. Log10-transformed breadth and depth values were compared by one-way ANOVA with Sidak's multiple comparisons tests. TCRdb stores this immuneACCESS table with in-frame sequences only. Part of the clones is absent; in the studies checked, under half of the shortfall reflects unresolved V genes, and no reason is known for the rest. V, J and clone size derive from that table, while D and trimming were established from the DNA sequence. In all, the sample holds about 160,000 clones, and more than 70% of those were seen once. 5.5% of the sample goes to the ten largest clones.

Concerning this clone: The clone's antigen remains unknown. Base qualities are not provided; no much larger clone lies one nucleotide away.

The TCR comes from an adult in good health. The rearranged chain carries TRBV6-5 and TRBJ1-6, with no confident D gene call. The starting material was peripheral blood, obtained on day 0 of AZD1222 vaccination. The nucleotide sequence reads as follows: TGTGCCAGCAGTTACCTTGGGAGCTCCTATAATTCACCCCTCCACTTT. Its translation reads: CASSYLGSSYNSPLHF.